The source of this T cell receptor (beta chain) is a study of blood T cell repertoires in COVID-19. Across the whole study: Sites in the United States, Italy and Spain provided acute and convalescent COVID-19 samples. T cells, B-cell-depleted T cells, or PBMCs provided the cDNA or gDNA that served as material.

This CDR3 contains 16 residues. With 2 bases clipped from V and 4 bases from J, the junction kept 6 bases outside the gene matches. Germline CDR1 and CDR2: MDHEN and SYDVKM. As handled by the study authors: Using reference gene primer amplification, nucleated cell counts were estimated. Using immunoSEQ multiplex PCR, the repertoire was profiled, and TCRdb retains in-frame clones only, with some absent. The DNA was the basis for D and trimming; V, J and clone size are from that table. The data hold 70,000 to 80,000 clones, with roughly 82% observed a single time. This clonotype was obtained from an elderly woman with acute or convalescent COVID-19. This chain links TRBV28 with TRBJ2-2; 8 bases line up with TRBD2. Specimen: peripheral blood. CDR3 protein: CASSLEAGVFTGELFF. The CDR3 DNA sequence: TGTGCCAGCAGTTTAGAAGCGGGAGTATTCACCGGGGAGCTGTTTTTT.